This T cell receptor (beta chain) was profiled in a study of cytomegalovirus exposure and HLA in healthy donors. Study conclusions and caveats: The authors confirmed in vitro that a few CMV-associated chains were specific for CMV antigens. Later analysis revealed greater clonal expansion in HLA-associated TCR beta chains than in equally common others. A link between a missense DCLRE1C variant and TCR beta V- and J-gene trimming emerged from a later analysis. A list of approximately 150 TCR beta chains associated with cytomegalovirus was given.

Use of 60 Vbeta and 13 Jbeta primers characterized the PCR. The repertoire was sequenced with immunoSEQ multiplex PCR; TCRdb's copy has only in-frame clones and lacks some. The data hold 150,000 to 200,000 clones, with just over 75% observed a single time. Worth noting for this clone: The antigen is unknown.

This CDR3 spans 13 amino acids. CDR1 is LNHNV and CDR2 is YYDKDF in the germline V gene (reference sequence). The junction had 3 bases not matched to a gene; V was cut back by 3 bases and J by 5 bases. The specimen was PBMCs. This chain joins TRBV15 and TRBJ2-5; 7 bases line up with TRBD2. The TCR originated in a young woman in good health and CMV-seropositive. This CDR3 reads CATSSGRLETQYF. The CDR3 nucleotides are TGTGCCACCAGCAGCGGGAGGCTCGAGACCCAGTACTTC.